The 9 T cell receptor beta chains below were found in one sample sequenced in a study of cytomegalovirus exposure and HLA in healthy donors. The PCR contained 60 Vbeta and 13 Jbeta primers. Libraries were prepared by immunoSEQ multiplex PCR; TCRdb keeps only in-frame clonotypes and omits some of them. The sample comprises more than 100,000 clones, roughly 80% of which are singletons, and roughly 9.2% rests with the top ten. Sequencing was performed on PBMCs. The receptors here all came from a female donor in good health and CMV-seropositive.

This clone showed up just a few times. The chain joins TRBV6-5 to TRBJ1-5; no definite D call. There are 14 residues in the CDR3. Deletions cut 2 bases from V and 3 bases from J, with 8 bases between. Germline V gives CDR1 MNHEY, CDR2 SVGAGI. CDR3 sequence: CASSYSRNNQPQHF. CDR3 sequence (DNA): TGTGCCAGCAGTTACAGCCGCAACAATCAGCCCCAGCATTTT.

The V and J genes are TRBV6-5 and TRBJ1-1; D is unresolved. This CDR3 has 14 amino acids. The V gene's germline CDR1 is MNHEY and CDR2 SVGAGI. V was pared by 0 bases and J by 4 bases, with 9 bases between. This chain's CDR3 is CASSYSSRSTEAFF. In DNA, the CDR3 is TGTGCCAGCAGTTACTCGAGTCGGAGCACTGAAGCTTTCTTT.

The chain recombines TRBV10-3 with TRBJ1-2; possibly TRBD1 for D (5 bases). From germline, CDR1 is ENHRY and CDR2 SYGVKD. V lost 2 bases, J lost 4 bases, and 8 bases lay in between. The CDR3 contains 13 residues. The CDR3 sequence: CAISETGAYGYTF. As DNA, the CDR3 is TGTGCCATCAGTGAGACAGGAGCCTATGGCTACACCTTC.

The chain is built from TRBV6-6 and TRBJ2-3; the D gene is possibly TRBD1 (6 bases). This CDR3 region has 12 residues. Germline CDR1 reads MNHNY; CDR2 reads SVGAGI (reference sequence). Trimming shortened V by 8 bases and J by 6 bases, and 12 bases separated the two germline ends. The CDR3 sequence is CASSPGVDTQYF. CDR3 nucleotides: TGTGCCAGCTCTCCAGGGGTTGATACGCAGTATTTT.

This rearrangement joins TRBV6-7 to TRBJ1-1; D is ambiguous. TRBV6-7 is recorded as an ORF, its role being uncertain. V was trimmed by 2 bases and J by 6 bases, leaving 10 bases between them. The CDR3 runs 13 residues. CDR3: CASSYKGGAEAFF. The CDR3 coding sequence is TGTGCCAGCAGTTACAAGGGAGGCGCTGAAGCTTTCTTT.

This clone showed up just a few times. The chain recombines TRBV6-5 with TRBJ2-7; 8 bases map to TRBD1. There are 15 residues in the CDR3. Per the germline V gene, CDR1 is MNHEY and CDR2 is SVGAGI. The V gene end was trimmed by 2 bases and the J gene end by 3 bases; junction bases not matched to a gene: 6. The CDR3 nucleotides read TGTGCCAGCAGTTACCAATCGGGACAGGACTACGAGCAGTACTTC. It is translated as CASSYQSGQDYEQYF.

On this clone: Within the sample, other DNA sequences also encode this same CDR3. V and J are TRBV18 and TRBJ1-5; D remains unclear. V gave up 6 bases and J gave up 0 bases, with 6 bases separating them. The CDR3 runs to 13 residues. Germline lookup yields CDR1 KGHSH and CDR2 LQKENI. CDR3 in DNA: TGTGCCAGCTCTCCGGGTAGCAATCAGCCCCAGCATTTT. This gives the protein CASSPGSNQPQHF. Together with reference TRBV18 and TRBJ1-5, the CDR3 gives the full variable domain: NAGVMQNPRHLVRRRGQEARLRCSPMKGHSHVYWYRQLPEEGLKFMVYLQKENIIDESGMPKERFSAEFPKEGPSILRIQQVVRGDSAAYFCASSPGSNQPQHFGDGTRLSIL.

The genes are TRBV30 and TRBJ1-5; D unclear. Trimming stripped 0 bases from V and 5 bases from J, with 8 bases between. This CDR3 is 13 amino acids long. CDR1 GTSNPN and CDR2 SVGIG come from the germline V gene (reference sequence). The CDR3 DNA reads as TGTGCCTGGAGTGTACAGCAAGATCAGCCCCAGCATTTT. Protein product: CAWSVQQDQPQHF.

The chain carries TRBV7-3 and TRBJ2-5; 9 nucleotides align to TRBD2. Germline V gene sequence: CDR1 SGHTA, CDR2 FQGTGA. The ends lost 5 bases at V and 4 bases at J; junction bases unmatched: 2. The CDR3 runs 13 residues. The chain's CDR3 is CASSLSGGETQYF. Here the CDR3 DNA reads TGTGCCAGCAGCCTTAGCGGGGGAGAGACCCAGTACTTC.